This entry concerns a single T cell receptor (beta chain). Its specificity is unknown. The data are from a study of T cell repertoires in cytomegalovirus infection. Via MiXCR, TCRdb re-called the reads, giving one row per CDR3 protein. The table records about 570,000 distinct CDR3 sequences, around two fifths of them present only once. V gave up 5 bases and J gave up 9 bases, with 11 bases separating them. CDR3 length: 12 residues. The sample consisted of cultured PBMCs, taken from culture after CMV antigen stimulation. The chain links TRBV12-3 or TRBV12-4 to TRBJ2-1, with TRBD2 as a possible D gene (6 bases). This TCR was recovered from a human donor in good health (CMV status not recorded). Some clones in this sample may be carry-over from other donors' samples. This CDR3 is CASSIGTPEQFF. CDR3 sequence (DNA): TGTGCCAGCAGTATCGGGACTCCTGAGCAGTTCTTC.